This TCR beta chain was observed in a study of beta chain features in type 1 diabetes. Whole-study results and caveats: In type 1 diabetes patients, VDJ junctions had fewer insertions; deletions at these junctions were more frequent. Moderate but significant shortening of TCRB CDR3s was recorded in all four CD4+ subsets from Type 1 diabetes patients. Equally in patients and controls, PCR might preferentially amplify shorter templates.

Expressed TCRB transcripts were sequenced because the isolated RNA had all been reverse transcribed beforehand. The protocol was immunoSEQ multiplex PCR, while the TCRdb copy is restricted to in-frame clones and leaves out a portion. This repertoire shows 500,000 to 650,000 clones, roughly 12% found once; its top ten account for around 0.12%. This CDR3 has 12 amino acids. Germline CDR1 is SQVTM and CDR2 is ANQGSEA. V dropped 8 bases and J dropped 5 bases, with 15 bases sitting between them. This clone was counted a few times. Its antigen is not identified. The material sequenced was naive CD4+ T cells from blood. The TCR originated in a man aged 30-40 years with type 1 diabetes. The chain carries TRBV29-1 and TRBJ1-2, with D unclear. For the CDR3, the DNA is TGCAGCACCCGCGAGCAGGATTATGGCTACACCTTC. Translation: CSTREQDYGYTF.